The clone carrying this T cell receptor (beta chain) was counted ten times or more. The sample comes from a study of T-cell reconstitution after alpha-beta-depleted transplantation in children. Unique molecular identifiers featured in how the TCRbeta library was prepared. MiXCR, run by TCRdb on the PCR reads, gives a single entry per CDR3 protein. The table includes approximately 100,000 distinct CDR3 sequences, approximately 12% detected once. The CDR3 contains 13 residues. The V gene lost 3 bases and the J gene lost 4 bases, with 8 bases spanning the gap. This clonotype was sampled from a human donor who donated a stem cell graft to a child with inherited bone marrow failure. The sequenced sample was PBMCs from the stem cell graft donor, obtained from the stem cell graft. The J gene is TRBJ2-3, the V gene TRBV12-3 or TRBV12-4, with a possible D match to TRBD1 (5 bases). The CDR3 nucleotides read TGTGCCAGCAGTTTGCAGGGTGCAGATACGCAGTATTTT. Protein sequence: CASSLQGADTQYF.